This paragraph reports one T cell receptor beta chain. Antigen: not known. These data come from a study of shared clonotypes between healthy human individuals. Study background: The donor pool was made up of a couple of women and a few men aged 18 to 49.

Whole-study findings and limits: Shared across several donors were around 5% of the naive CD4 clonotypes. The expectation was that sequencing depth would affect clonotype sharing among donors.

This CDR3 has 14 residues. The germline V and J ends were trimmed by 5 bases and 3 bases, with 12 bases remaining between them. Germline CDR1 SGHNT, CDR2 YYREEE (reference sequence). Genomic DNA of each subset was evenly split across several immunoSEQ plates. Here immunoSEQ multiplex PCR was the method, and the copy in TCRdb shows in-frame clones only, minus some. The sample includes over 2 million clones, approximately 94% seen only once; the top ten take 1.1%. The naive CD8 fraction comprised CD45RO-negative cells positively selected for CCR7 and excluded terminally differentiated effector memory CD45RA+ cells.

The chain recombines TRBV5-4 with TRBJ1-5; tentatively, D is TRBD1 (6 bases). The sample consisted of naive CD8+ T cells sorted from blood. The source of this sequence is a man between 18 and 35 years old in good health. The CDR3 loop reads CASSLRGTNQPQHF. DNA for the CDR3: TGTGCCAGCAGTCTCAGGGGTACCAATCAGCCCCAGCATTTT. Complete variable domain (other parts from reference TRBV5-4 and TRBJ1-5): ETGVTQSPTHLIKTRGQQVTLRCSSQSGHNTVSWYQQALGQGPQFIFQYYREEENGRGNFPPRFSGLQFPNYSSELNVNALELDDSALYLCASSLRGTNQPQHFGDGTRLSIL.